This T cell receptor beta chain was retrieved from a study of blood T cell repertoires in COVID-19. Original handling: Estimation of nucleated cell counts relied on the amplification of reference gene primers. The protocol was immunoSEQ multiplex PCR, while the TCRdb copy is restricted to in-frame clones and leaves out a portion. V and J calls plus clone size are reproduced from that table; the DNA served to infer D and trimming. The table has about 120,000 clones, 85% to 90% seen once. V lost 0 bases, J lost 3 bases, and 20 bases lay in between. Germline V gene lookup returns CDR1 ENHRY and CDR2 SYGVKD. The CDR3 totals 18 residues.

The TCR originated in an elderly woman with acute or convalescent COVID-19. What was sequenced was peripheral blood. This chain links TRBV10-3 with TRBJ2-5; possibly TRBD2 for D (5 bases). CDR3 region: CAISESKAIEGLEETQYF. CDR3 coding DNA: TGTGCCATCAGTGAGTCGAAGGCAATAGAGGGTCTAGAAGAGACCCAGTACTTC.